One and the same sample provided the 28 T cell receptor beta chains below, sequenced in a study of T cell repertoires in cytomegalovirus infection. One entry per CDR3 protein results from TCRdb running MiXCR on the reads. The table includes a few hundred thousand distinct CDR3 sequences, roughly 34% detected once. These receptors lack a known antigen. The sample here was cultured PBMCs, taken from culture after CMV antigen stimulation. The receptors shown here come from a human donor in good health (CMV status not recorded). Some clones in this sample may be carry-over from other donors' samples.

This clonotype was seen a single time. The V call is TRBV15, the J call TRBJ1-5; 7 bases line up with TRBD1. In germline, CDR1 is LNHNV, CDR2 YYDKDF (reference sequence). V trimming: 4 bases; J trimming: 7 bases; junction bases outside the gene matches: 7. The CDR3 is 14 residues long. The CDR3 DNA follows: TGTGCCACCAGCAAGGGGGCGGTAAACCAGCCCCAGCATTTT. Protein sequence: CATSKGAVNQPQHF.

In its sample, this clonotype was seen a few times. The chain combines TRBV2 with TRBJ2-3; 9 positions agree with TRBD2. Trimming took 7 bases from V and 4 from J; bases not matched to a gene: 9. The CDR3 has 15 residues. The germline CDR1 and CDR2 sequences are SNHLY and FYNNEI. As DNA, the CDR3 is TGTGCCAGCACACAAAGAGCGGGAGGTCCAGATACGCAGTATTTT. This translates into CASTQRAGGPDTQYF.

This clonotype appeared a few times. This chain uses TRBV7-8 with TRBJ2-3; the match to TRBD1 covers 12 bases. The CDR3 loop spans 16 amino acids. V gave up 1 base and J gave up 4 bases; unmatched junction bases: 3. Germline assignment: CDR1 SGHVS and CDR2 FQNEAQ. Written as DNA, the CDR3 is TGTGCCAGCAGCTTAGAGGGACAGGGGGCGGCAGATACGCAGTATTTT. This sequence encodes CASSLEGQGAADTQYF.

The CDR3 here is CASSYSTGRGRINEQFF. CDR3 bases: TGTGCCAGCAGCTACTCGACGGGCAGGGGGCGGATAAATGAGCAGTTCTTC. The chain links TRBV9 to TRBJ2-1; the match to TRBD1 covers 8 bases. Germline V gene data show CDR1 as SGDLS and CDR2 as YYNGEE. After removal of 4 bases from V and 7 bases from J, the junction contained 16 bases not matched to a gene. The CDR3 consists of 17 residues.

This clonotype has only a few counts. This sequence joins TRBV28 and TRBJ1-3, with D unresolved. The germline V and J ends were trimmed by 2 bases and 0 bases, with 14 bases remaining between them. The CDR3 consists of 17 residues. Per germline, CDR1 MDHEN and CDR2 SYDVKM. The CDR3 sequence: CASSLDTWGSSGNTIYF. CDR3 nucleotides: TGTGCCAGCAGTTTAGACACCTGGGGTAGCTCTGGAAACACCATATATTTT.

This clonotype has only a few counts. This rearrangement joins TRBV12-3 or TRBV12-4 to TRBJ2-3; 15 bases agree with TRBD2. V shed 4 bases and J 6 bases; nucleotides not matched to a gene: 8. The CDR3 covers 17 residues. The CDR3 DNA sequence: TGTGCCAGCAGTTCAGGACTAGCGGGAGGGTGGGCGGATACGCAGTATTTT. Translating it yields CASSSGLAGGWADTQYF.

This clonotype showed up just a few times. The chain is built from TRBV4-1 and TRBJ1-5, with 7 nucleotides matching TRBD1. In germline, CDR1 is MGHRA, CDR2 YSYEKL. This CDR3 contains 15 residues. V gave up 3 bases and J gave up 5 bases; unmatched junction bases: 7. The CDR3 reads CASSQAGTVHQPQHF. The CDR3 nucleotides read TGCGCCAGCAGCCAGGCCGGGACAGTTCATCAGCCCCAGCATTTT.

The chain recombines TRBV6-5 with TRBJ2-7; D may be TRBD1 (6 bases). CDR3 length: 14 amino acids. The ends were cut back, 1 base at V and 7 bases at J, with 14 bases in the middle. Germline loops: CDR1 MNHEY, CDR2 SVGAGI. The CDR3 loop is CASSYLGQGGEQYF. CDR3 coding DNA: TGTGCCAGCAGTTACTTGGGACAAGGCGGGGAGCAGTACTTC.

The rearrangement joins TRBV28 to TRBJ2-7; either TRBD1 or TRBD2 may fit D (5 bases each). CDR1 and CDR2 (germline): MDHEN, SYDVKM. Trimming removed 5 bases at V and 7 bases at J, with 18 bases between. The CDR3 covers 14 residues. CDR3 coding DNA: TGTGCCAGCAGTCCGCCCGGGGCCCGGGATGAGCAGTACTTC. Amino acids: CASSPPGARDEQYF. Variable domain in full (rest from reference TRBV28 and TRBJ2-7): DVKVTQSSRYLVKRTGEKVFLECVQDMDHENMFWYRQDPGLGLRLIYFSYDVKMKEKGDIPEGYSVSREKKERFSLILESASTNQTSMYLCASSPPGARDEQYFGPGTRLTVT.

This clonotype occurred many times. The V and J genes are TRBV7-2 and TRBJ2-3; 12 bases are a match to TRBD2. This CDR3 is built from 18 residues. Germline V CDR1 and CDR2: SGHTA, FQGNSA. Losses at the gene ends were 1 base for V and 4 bases for J; bases not matched to a gene: 9. For the CDR3, the DNA is TGTGCCAGCAGCTTAGATGCCAGACTAGCGGGAGCCCCAGATACGCAGTATTTT. Translating it yields CASSLDARLAGAPDTQYF.

This clonotype came up many times. This sequence joins TRBV7-2 and TRBJ1-4; tentatively, D is TRBD1 (5 bases). Between the trimmed V and J ends, which lost 2 bases and 2 bases, there was a span of 9 bases. The CDR3 is made up of 15 amino acids. Germline CDR1 SGHTA, CDR2 FQGNSA. As DNA, the CDR3 is TGTGCCAGCAGCTTATTGTGGGGCACTAATGAAAAACTGTTTTTT. As protein: CASSLLWGTNEKLFF.

The chain uses TRBV27 and TRBJ1-1; TRBD1 is a possible D gene (5 bases). Trimming stripped 5 bases from V and 9 bases from J, with 16 bases between. From germline, CDR1 is MNHEY and CDR2 SMNVEV (reference sequence). This CDR3 region has 13 residues. The CDR3 sequence is CASSRYKGTKAFF. CDR3 nucleotide sequence: TGTGCCAGCAGTAGATATAAAGGGACTAAAGCTTTCTTT.

The table lists this clonotype with many counts. The chain links TRBV19 to TRBJ2-3, with 14 bases aligning to TRBD2. The junction had 5 bases not matched to a gene; V was cut back by 3 bases and J by 3 bases. Germline V CDR1 and CDR2: LNHDA, SQIVND (reference sequence). The CDR3 spans 17 residues. The CDR3 loop is CASSMNGLAGGTDTQYF. DNA for the CDR3: TGTGCCAGTAGTATGAATGGACTAGCGGGAGGAACAGATACGCAGTATTTT.

The J gene is TRBJ2-5, the V gene TRBV20-1; 8 bases map to TRBD1. Germline values: CDR1 DFQATT, CDR2 SNEGSKA (reference sequence). After removal of 5 bases from V and 5 bases from J, the junction contained 1 base not matched to a gene. This CDR3 contains 11 residues. CDR3 residues: CSAYRGETQYF. Here the CDR3 DNA reads TGCAGTGCTTACAGGGGGGAGACCCAGTACTTC.

This clonotype showed up just a few times. The chain is built from TRBV12-3 or TRBV12-4 and TRBJ1-1; D unclear. The V end lost 5 bases, the J end lost 4 bases, and 5 bases lay between the germline ends. The CDR3 length is 11 residues. The CDR3 nucleotides read TGTGCCAGCAGTGTCGGCACTGAAGCTTTCTTT. Protein: CASSVGTEAFF.

This clonotype was detected a few times. The V gene is TRBV18, the J gene TRBJ1-3; D is ambiguous. Trimming shortened V by 6 bases and J by 0 bases, and 12 bases separated the two germline ends. The CDR3 covers 15 residues. Germline V gene lookup returns CDR1 KGHSH and CDR2 LQKENI. CDR3 in amino acids: CASSPTVLSGNTIYF. CDR3 nucleotide sequence: TGTGCCAGCTCCCCGACGGTACTCTCTGGAAACACCATATATTTT.

The chain carries TRBV7-2 and TRBJ2-7, with D possibly matching TRBD2 (6 bases). V lost 4 bases to trimming and J lost 2 bases, with 21 bases between them. The CDR3 consists of 17 residues. In germline, CDR1 is SGHTA, CDR2 FQGNSA. CDR3 protein: CASSSRPAGRGTYEQYV. Here the CDR3 DNA reads TGTGCCAGCAGCTCTAGGCCCGCCGGGCGGGGTACCTACGAGCAGTACGTC.

This chain connects TRBV7-8 to TRBJ2-1; TRBD2 is a possible D gene (6 bases). V lost 1 base and J lost 1, with 8 bases in between. This CDR3 is built from 15 residues. CDR1 and CDR2 from the germline V gene are SGHVS and FQNEAQ. Here the CDR3 reads CASSLGRESYNEQFF. The CDR3 DNA follows: TGTGCCAGCAGCTTAGGGCGGGAATCCTACAATGAGCAGTTCTTC. Together with reference TRBV7-8 and TRBJ2-1, the CDR3 gives the full variable domain: GAGVSQSPRYKVAKRGQDVALRCDPISGHVSLFWYQQALGQGPEFLTYFQNEAQLDKSGLPSDRFFAERPEGSVSTLKIQRTQQEDSAVYLCASSLGRESYNEQFFGPGTRLTVL.

This clonotype was seen a handful of times. The chain employs TRBV4-3 and TRBJ2-7, with 10 bases lining up with TRBD1. The CDR3 length is 14 residues. V lost 5 bases, J lost 6 bases, and 7 bases stayed unmatched. Germline assignment: CDR1 LGHNA and CDR2 YSLEER. CDR3: CASSDRQGAGEQYF. DNA for the CDR3: TGCGCCAGCAGCGACCGACAGGGGGCCGGCGAGCAGTACTTC.

The chain recombines TRBV20-1 with TRBJ1-5; possible D gene TRBD1, 6 bases. V was shortened by 1 base and J by 1 base, with 14 bases between the two germline ends. CDR1 is DFQATT and CDR2 is SNEGSKA in the germline V gene (reference sequence). This CDR3 comprises 16 residues. DNA for the CDR3: TGCAGTGCTAGAGTGGGACACCTCCGGAGCAATCAGCCCCAGCATTTT. Residues: CSARVGHLRSNQPQHF.

This clonotype was found once. The chain uses TRBV6-6 and TRBJ2-7, with 7 bases matching TRBD2. CDR1 and CDR2 from the germline V gene are MNHNY and SVGAGI (reference sequence). This CDR3 contains 14 residues. Unmatched junction bases numbered 8, after V lost 6 bases and J lost 3 bases. The chain's CDR3 is CASSPSGSHYEQYF. The CDR3 DNA sequence: TGTGCCAGCAGCCCTAGCGGATCCCACTACGAGCAGTACTTC.

This clonotype was observed a few times. This chain links TRBV11-2 with TRBJ2-7, with D perhaps matching TRBD2 (5 bases). The CDR3 consists of 14 residues. The V end was cut by 1 base, the J end by 6 bases, with 13 bases between. Germline V gene data show CDR1 as SGHAT and CDR2 as FQNNGV. As DNA, the CDR3 is TGTGCCAGCAGCTTAGGGCGAACTAGTTTCGAGCAGTACTTC. It specifies CASSLGRTSFEQYF. Combining the CDR3 with reference TRBV11-2 and TRBJ2-7 gives the whole variable domain EAGVAQSPRYKIIEKRQSVAFWCNPISGHATLYWYQQILGQGPKLLIQFQNNGVVDDSQLPKDRFSAERLKGVDSTLKIQPAKLEDSAVYLCASSLGRTSFEQYFGPGTRLTVT.

This clonotype occurred many times. This chain uses TRBV18 with TRBJ2-7, with D tentatively TRBD1 or TRBD2 (5 bases each). This CDR3 has 15 residues. The germline CDR1 and CDR2 sequences are KGHSH and LQKENI. Trimming removed 0 bases from V and 2 bases from J, with 11 bases in between. Here the CDR3 reads CASSPPGRGPYEQYF. The CDR3 coding sequence is TGTGCCAGCTCACCACCAGGACGGGGCCCCTACGAGCAGTACTTC.

The chain links TRBV29-1 to TRBJ1-2, with D maybe TRBD1 (5 bases). The germline gives CDR1 SQVTM, CDR2 ANQGSEA. The CDR3 is 12 amino acids. V gave up 5 bases and J gave up 4 bases, with 11 bases separating them. CDR3 in DNA: TGCAGCGTTCAGCCGGGGGTCTATGGCTACACCTTC. Translating it yields CSVQPGVYGYTF. The whole variable domain, filled in from reference TRBV29-1 and TRBJ1-2, reads SAVISQKPSRDICQRGTSLTIQCQVDSQVTMMFWYRQQPGQSLTLIATANQGSEATYESGFVIDKFPISRPNLTFSTLTVSNMSPEDSSIYLCSVQPGVYGYTFGSGTRLTVV.

The chain is built from TRBV29-1 and TRBJ1-2, with D unclear. V was trimmed by 7 bases and J by 7 bases, leaving 13 bases between them. The CDR3 totals 11 residues. The germline CDR1 and CDR2 sequences are SQVTM and ANQGSEA. CDR3 protein: CSGQWRAGYTF. In DNA form, the CDR3 reads TGCAGCGGACAATGGAGGGCTGGCTACACCTTC.

Only a few counts were recorded for this clonotype. The chain joins TRBV19 to TRBJ1-5; D might be TRBD1 (5 bases). This CDR3 spans 15 amino acids. Trimming removed 5 bases from V and 4 bases from J, with 15 bases in between. Germline V gene sequence: CDR1 LNHDA, CDR2 SQIVND (reference sequence). The CDR3, as DNA: TGTGCCAGTAGTGTCCCTGGGGCAGGGAATCAGCCCCAGCATTTT. Its protein product is CASSVPGAGNQPQHF.

This clonotype was observed a handful of times. The chain couples TRBV7-2 to TRBJ1-1; the D gene is possibly TRBD1 (5 bases). V lost 5 bases, J lost 11 bases, and 18 bases lay in between. CDR1 is SGHTA, CDR2 FQGNSA, per germline. The CDR3 runs to 13 residues. The CDR3 DNA reads as TGTGCCAGCAGCCCGGGACCAAACGAGTGGGCTTTCTTT. This gives the protein CASSPGPNEWAFF.

Note on this clonotype: At one of its ends the junction is not consistent with the germline gene, which may arise from a read error. The rearrangement uses TRBV19 and TRBJ2-1, with D perhaps TRBD2 (5 bases). The CDR3 is made up of 14 amino acids. The V gene's germline CDR1 is LNHDA and CDR2 SQIVND (reference sequence). CDR3 sequence reads: CASSKRPPYNERFF. CDR3 coding DNA: TGTGCCAGTAGCAAGCGGCCACCCTACAATGAGCGGTTCTTC.